The text below deals with one T cell receptor beta chain. The sample comes from a study of CD8 T cells in Susac syndrome. The study sequenced TCR beta in blood CD8+ and CD4+ T cells. The RNA, roughly 0.5 to 1 ug, was put through reverse transcription using random hexamers. TCRdb re-analysed the immunoSEQ multiplex PCR reads in MiXCR, keeping a single row per CDR3 protein. Of hundreds of thousands of distinct CDR3 sequences listed, approximately 85% are singletons. CDR3 length: 15 residues. The germline gives CDR1 SGHKS, CDR2 YYEKEE (reference sequence). Deletions cut 0 bases from V and 0 bases from J, with 10 bases between.

The chain couples TRBV5-5 to TRBJ2-7; D may be TRBD2 (6 bases). The material sequenced was CD8+ T cells from PBMCs. The TCR comes from a human donor with multiple sclerosis. The CDR3 DNA reads as TGTGCCAGCAGCTTGGGGGGACTCCCCTCCTACGAGCAGTACTTC. Translated, it gives CASSLGGLPSYEQYF.